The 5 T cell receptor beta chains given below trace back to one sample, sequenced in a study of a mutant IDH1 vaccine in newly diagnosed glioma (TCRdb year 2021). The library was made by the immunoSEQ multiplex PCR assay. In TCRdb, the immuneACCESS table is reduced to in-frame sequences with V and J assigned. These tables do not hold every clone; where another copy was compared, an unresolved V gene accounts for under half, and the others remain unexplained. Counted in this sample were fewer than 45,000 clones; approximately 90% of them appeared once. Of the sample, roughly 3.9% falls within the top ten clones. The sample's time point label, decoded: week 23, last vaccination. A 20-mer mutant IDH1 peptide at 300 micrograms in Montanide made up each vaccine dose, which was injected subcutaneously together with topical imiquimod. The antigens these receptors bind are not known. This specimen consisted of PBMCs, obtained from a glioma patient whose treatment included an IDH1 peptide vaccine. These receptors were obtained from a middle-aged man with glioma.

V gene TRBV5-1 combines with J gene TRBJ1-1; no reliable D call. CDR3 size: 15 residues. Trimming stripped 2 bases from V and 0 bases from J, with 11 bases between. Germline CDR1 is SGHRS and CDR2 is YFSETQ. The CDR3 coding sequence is TGCGCCAGCAGCTTCACAAGAAACTTGAACACTGAAGCTTTCTTT. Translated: CASSFTRNLNTEAFF.

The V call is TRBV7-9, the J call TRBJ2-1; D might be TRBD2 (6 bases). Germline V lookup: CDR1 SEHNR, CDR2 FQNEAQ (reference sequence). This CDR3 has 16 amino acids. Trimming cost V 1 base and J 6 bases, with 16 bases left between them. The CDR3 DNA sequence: TGTGCCAGCAGCTTAGTAGGTTTGGGGGGAGGCAATGAGCAGTTCTTC. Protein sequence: CASSLVGLGGGNEQFF.

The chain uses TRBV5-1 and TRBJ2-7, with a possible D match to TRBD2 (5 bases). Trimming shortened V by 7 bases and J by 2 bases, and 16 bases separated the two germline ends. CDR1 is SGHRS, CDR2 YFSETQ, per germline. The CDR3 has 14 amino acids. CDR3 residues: CASGQRGKPYEQYF. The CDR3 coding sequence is TGCGCCAGCGGGCAACGGGGTAAACCCTACGAGCAGTACTTC.

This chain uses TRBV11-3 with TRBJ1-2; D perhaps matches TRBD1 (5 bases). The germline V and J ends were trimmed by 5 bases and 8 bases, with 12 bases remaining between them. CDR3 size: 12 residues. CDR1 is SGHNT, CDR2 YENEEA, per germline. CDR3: CASSPSRQGYTF. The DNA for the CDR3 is TGTGCCAGCAGCCCCTCTAGACAGGGCTACACCTTC. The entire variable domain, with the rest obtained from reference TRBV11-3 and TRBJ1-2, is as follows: EAGVVQSPRYKIIEKKQPVAFWCNPISGHNTLYWYLQNLGQGPELLIRYENEEAVDDSQLPKDRFSAERLKGVDSTLKIQPAELGDSAVYLCASSPSRQGYTFGSGTRLTVV.

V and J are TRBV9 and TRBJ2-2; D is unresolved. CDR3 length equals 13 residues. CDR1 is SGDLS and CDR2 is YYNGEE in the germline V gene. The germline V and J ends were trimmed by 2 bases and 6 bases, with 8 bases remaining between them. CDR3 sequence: CASSVQFSGELFF. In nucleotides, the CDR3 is TGTGCCAGCAGCGTTCAGTTTTCCGGGGAGCTGTTTTTT.